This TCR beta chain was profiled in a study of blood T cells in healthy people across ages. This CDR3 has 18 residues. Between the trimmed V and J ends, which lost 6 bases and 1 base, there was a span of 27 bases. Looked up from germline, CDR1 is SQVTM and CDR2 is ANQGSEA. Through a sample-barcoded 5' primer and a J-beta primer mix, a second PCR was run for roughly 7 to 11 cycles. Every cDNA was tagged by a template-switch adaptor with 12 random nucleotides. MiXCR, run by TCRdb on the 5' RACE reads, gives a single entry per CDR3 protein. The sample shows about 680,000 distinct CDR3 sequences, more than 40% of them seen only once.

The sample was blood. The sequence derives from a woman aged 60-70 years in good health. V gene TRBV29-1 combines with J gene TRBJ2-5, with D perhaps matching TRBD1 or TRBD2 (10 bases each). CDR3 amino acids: CSVSGDRGTSGTQETQYF. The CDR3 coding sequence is TGCAGCGTCAGTGGGGACAGGGGTACTAGCGGGACCCAAGAGACCCAGTACTTC.